What follows is one T cell receptor (beta chain) and its context. The data belong to a study of blood T cell repertoires in COVID-19. Study background: Specimens from acute and convalescent COVID-19 originated in the United States, Italy and Spain. In each case, the material was cDNA or gDNA derived from T cells, B-cell-depleted T cells, or PBMCs.

Methods used by the authors: Nucleated cell counts were estimated from reference gene primer amplification. Profiled with immunoSEQ multiplex PCR; TCRdb holds only in-frame clones, not every one. V and J calls and clone size are given by that table; D and trimming were obtained from the DNA. The data contain about 220,000 clones, roughly four fifths of them singletons. V trimming: 5 bases; J trimming: 4 bases; junction bases outside the gene matches: 4. The germline CDR1 and CDR2 sequences are MRHNA and SNTAGT. The CDR3 spans 14 residues. The specimen was peripheral blood. This TCR came from an older woman with acute or convalescent COVID-19. This chain joins TRBV6-4 and TRBJ2-4; TRBD1 agrees at 8 bases. In DNA form, the CDR3 reads TGTGCCAGCAGTCCCACAGGGGGGAAAAACATTCAGTACTTC. Protein: CASSPTGGKNIQYF.